Listed below are T cell receptor beta chains from one sample, sequenced in a study of T cell responses to AZD1222 COVID-19 vaccine. The assay was immunoSEQ multiplex PCR, and TCRdb's table has in-frame clones only and misses some. The data contain 130,000 to 150,000 clones, approximately 90% of them singletons. Source: peripheral blood, taken on day 0 of AZD1222 vaccination. These receptor sequences come from an adult in good health. Each CDR3 is given with its conserved first and last residue. D genes are given only for firm matches. Rows may omit the clone size; those that give it use once, few, many or a size class.

>TRBV6-5|-|TRBJ1-6|-
TGTGCCAGCAGTCTGGGGGCGTTTGTTTCACCCCTCCACTTT
CASSLGAFVSPLHF
>TRBV7-2|-|TRBJ1-5|-
TGTGCCAGCAGCCTCCGGTCGGGGGCATGGCAGCCCCAGCATTTT
CASSLRSGAWQPQHF
>TRBV19|-|TRBJ1-5|-
TGTGCCAGTACCGGGACGGACCTAGGTCAGCCCCAGCATTTT
CASTGTDLGQPQHF
>TRBV5-1|-|TRBJ2-7|-
TGCGCCAGCAGCCTCGACTCTGGGACATCCTCCTCGAGGTACTTC
CASSLDSGTSSSRYF
>TRBV14|-|TRBJ1-2|-
TGTGCCAGCAGCCCATTGGGGGACGGGAACTATGGCTACACCTTC
CASSPLGDGNYGYTF
>TRBV18|-|TRBJ1-1|once
TGTGCCAGCTCACTGAGCAAATTGACGGAGCAAGTCCAAGCTTTCTTT
CASSLSKLTEQVQAFF
>TRBV7-3|-|TRBJ2-1|-
TGTGCCAGCAGCAAGGAACCCAATGAGCAGTTCTTC
CASSKEPNEQFF
>TRBV12-3/TRBV12-4|-|TRBJ1-4|-
TGTGCCAGCAGGCTACAGGGCAGACTGTTTTTT
CASRLQGRLFF
>TRBV5-4|-|TRBJ1-2|-
TGTGCCAGCAGCTTGCGCGCCCTAATAGGCTACACCTTC
CASSLRALIGYTF
>TRBV7-9|-|TRBJ1-1|-
TGTGCCAGCAGCTACCTCTGGACCGAGGCCGAAGCTTTCTTT
CASSYLWTEAEAFF
>TRBV6-4|-|TRBJ2-3|-
TGTGCCAGCAGTGACTCCTCGGGGGCCACAGATACGCAGTATTTT
CASSDSSGATDTQYF
>TRBV27|-|TRBJ2-1|-
TGTGCCAGCAGTCCTTCAACCTACAATGAGCAGTTCTTC
CASSPSTYNEQFF
>TRBV6-2/TRBV6-3|-|TRBJ2-1|-
TGTGCCAGCAGTATACCGACAGATTACAATGAGCAGTTCTTC
CASSIPTDYNEQFF
>TRBV6-5|TRBD2|TRBJ2-1|-
TGTGCCAGCAGTTCGACTAGCCACAATGAGCAGTTCTTC
CASSSTSHNEQFF
>TRBV18|-|TRBJ2-5|-
TGTGCCAGCTCACCACGATTATCAGGCCGCCAAGAGACCCAGTACTTC
CASSPRLSGRQETQYF
>TRBV21-1|-|TRBJ2-7|-
TGTGCCAGCAGCAAAGAAAGGGCAGGGATTACCTACGAGCAGTACTTC
CASSKERAGITYEQYF
>TRBV7-9|-|TRBJ1-6|-
TGTGCCAGCAGCTCTCAAAAAGGGGGTTGGGATTCACCCCTCCACTTT
CASSSQKGGWDSPLHF
>TRBV29-1|-|TRBJ1-1|-
TGCAGCGTTGTAGGTGGCCTGAGGGGTTTCACTGAAGCTTTCTTT
CSVVGGLRGFTEAFF
>TRBV10-3|-|TRBJ2-7|few
TGTGCCATCAGTGAGTCTTACGGACGCTCCTACGAGCAGTACTTC
CAISESYGRSYEQYF
>TRBV9|-|TRBJ1-1|-
TGTGCCAGCAGCGTGAGGGGAAGCGGCGTGAACACTGAAGCTTTCTTT
CASSVRGSGVNTEAFF